The clone carrying this T cell receptor beta chain was seen once. Its target is unknown. This entry comes from a study of OX40 agonist ivuxolimab in advanced cancers. The study, taken as a whole, reports: There was clonal expansion of CD4+ and CD8+ blood T cells by week 6 at 0.1 to 3.0 mg/kg. The investigators did not determine what antigen specificity the expanded peripheral T cells had.

The V end was cut by 2 bases, the J end by 3 bases, with 10 bases between. Germline CDR1 is KGHSH and CDR2 is LQKENI. This CDR3 has 14 residues. The repertoire was sequenced with immunoSEQ multiplex PCR; TCRdb's copy has only in-frame clones and lacks some. The sample contains 75,000 to 100,000 clones, more than 75% of which appear only once. The sequencing here drew on CD4+ or CD8+ T cells sorted from blood, taken in a trial of the OX40 agonist ivuxolimab. The chain has TRBV18 and TRBJ1-1; D gene unclear. This receptor was taken from an adult with an advanced solid tumor such as melanoma, head and neck, liver or kidney cancer. The CDR3 here is CASSPMSRDTEAFF. The CDR3, as DNA: TGTGCCAGCTCACCAATGTCGAGGGACACTGAAGCTTTCTTT.